These 25 T cell receptor beta chains share one sample of origin, sequenced in a study of cytomegalovirus exposure and HLA in healthy donors. The study ran its PCR with 60 Vbeta and 13 Jbeta primers. Data came from immunoSEQ multiplex PCR; TCRdb stores just in-frame clones and leaves some out. Seen here are about 160,000 clones, 60% to 85% observed once, and the top ten hold about 4%. The material sequenced was PBMCs. Source of these receptors: a young man in good health and CMV-seropositive.

J is TRBJ1-2 and V is TRBV5-1, with D perhaps matching TRBD1 (6 bases). The CDR3 is made up of 13 amino acids. The germline V and J ends were trimmed by 4 bases and 8 bases, with 15 bases remaining between them. The germline gives CDR1 SGHRS, CDR2 YFSETQ. Here the CDR3 reads CASSITDSGGYTF. The CDR3 region has the DNA TGCGCCAGCAGCATAACGGACAGTGGCGGCTACACCTTC.

This clone has more than one count but fewer than ten. The genes are TRBV11-3 and TRBJ1-4; no firm D call. The V end lost 4 bases, the J end lost 8 bases, and 11 bases lay between the germline ends. CDR1 and CDR2 (germline): SGHNT, YENEEA. The CDR3 sequence is 13 residues long. CDR3 region: CASSSGLEEKLFF. CDR3 sequence (DNA): TGTGCCAGCAGCTCGGGGTTGGAGGAAAAACTGTTTTTT.

The rearrangement uses TRBV6-1 and TRBJ2-3, with D perhaps matching TRBD1 (6 bases). The V gene lost 8 bases and the J gene lost 4 bases, with 16 bases spanning the gap. The CDR3 contains 14 residues. Germline V gives CDR1 MNHNS, CDR2 SASEGT. Here the CDR3 DNA reads TGTGCCAGCCTCGACAGGAAGGGGGCAGATACGCAGTATTTT. Encoded protein: CASLDRKGADTQYF.

The V and J genes are TRBV25-1 and TRBJ1-4; TRBD1 is a possible D gene (5 bases). V was cut by 11 bases and J by 0 bases, with 22 bases left in between. The CDR3 totals 17 residues. Germline-derived CDR1 and CDR2 are MGHDK and SYGVNS. The chain's CDR3 is CAGPAGRQDTTNEKLFF. The CDR3 coding sequence is TGTGCCGGCCCAGCAGGGCGGCAGGACACAACTAATGAAAAACTGTTTTTT. The full variable domain, its missing parts supplied by reference TRBV25-1 and TRBJ1-4, is EADIYQTPRYLVIGTGKKITLECSQTMGHDKMYWYQQDPGMELHLIHYSYGVNSTEKGDLSSESTVSRIRTEHFPLTLESARPSHTSQYLCAGPAGRQDTTNEKLFFGSGTQLSVL.

The chain is built from TRBV7-2 and TRBJ1-6, with 10 nucleotides matching TRBD1. This CDR3 contains 14 residues. Looked up from germline, CDR1 is SGHTA and CDR2 is FQGNSA. Trimming took 6 bases from V and 9 from J; bases not matched to a gene: 5. CDR3 amino acids: CASRRDRGRSPLHF. The CDR3 coding sequence is TGTGCCAGCAGGAGAGACAGGGGGCGTTCACCCCTCCACTTT.

This chain connects TRBV4-1 to TRBJ2-2; 8 bases align to TRBD2. The CDR3 sequence is 16 residues long. With 0 bases clipped from V and 8 bases from J, the junction kept 8 bases outside the gene matches. CDR1 and CDR2 from the germline V gene are MGHRA and YSYEKL. CDR3 loop: CASSQEASGGWGELFF. The DNA of the CDR3 is TGCGCCAGCAGCCAAGAAGCGAGCGGGGGATGGGGGGAGCTGTTTTTT.

The V and J genes are TRBV11-3 and TRBJ2-1, with 7 bases identical to TRBD1. The germline V gene has CDR1 SGHNT and CDR2 YENEEA. The CDR3 totals 13 residues. Losses at the gene ends were 0 bases for V and 7 bases for J; bases not matched to a gene: 0. The CDR3 bases are TGTGCCAGCAGCTTAGAACAGGGGAATGAGCAGTTCTTC. It yields the protein CASSLEQGNEQFF.

This clone was detected only a few times. The J gene is TRBJ2-5, the V gene TRBV5-1; 7 bases are a match to TRBD2. The germline V gene encodes CDR1 SGHRS and CDR2 YFSETQ. The CDR3 is 16 amino acids. Unmatched junction bases numbered 16, after V lost 6 bases and J lost 5 bases. The CDR3: CASTSGGGPPLETQYF. In DNA, the CDR3 is TGCGCCAGCACCTCTGGGGGGGGACCCCCCCTGGAGACCCAGTACTTC.

J is TRBJ2-2 and V is TRBV15, with a tentative D call TRBD1 (6 bases). CDR3 size: 15 residues. V was shortened by 3 bases and J by 5 bases, with 13 bases between the two germline ends. Per germline, CDR1 LNHNV and CDR2 YYDKDF (reference sequence). The CDR3 loop is CATSRGHLETGELFF. CDR3 DNA sequence: TGTGCCACCAGCAGGGGACATCTAGAGACCGGGGAGCTGTTTTTT.

This clone was found once. The chain recombines TRBV7-6 with TRBJ2-3; possible D gene TRBD2, 6 bases. Germline loops: CDR1 SGHVS, CDR2 FNYEAQ. The CDR3 sequence is 17 residues long. Trimming took 0 bases from V and 2 from J, leaving 15 bases between them. The CDR3 reads CASSLALVGGITDTQYF. CDR3 nucleotides: TGTGCCAGCAGCTTAGCGCTGGTTGGGGGGATCACAGATACGCAGTATTTT.

Regarding this clone: The same CDR3 is also encoded by other DNA sequences in this sample. The rearrangement links TRBV30 to TRBJ1-5; the D gene is possibly TRBD1 (5 bases). CDR3 length: 13 amino acids. Germline V CDR1 and CDR2: GTSNPN, SVGIG (reference sequence). Between the trimmed V and J ends, which lost 3 bases and 4 bases, there was a span of 10 bases. The CDR3 DNA is TGTGCCTGGAGCCCCGGGGGAAATCAGCCCCAGCATTTT. Amino acids: CAWSPGGNQPQHF.

The J gene is TRBJ2-7, the V gene TRBV6-5; 12 bases are a match to TRBD1. The CDR3 totals 14 residues. V dropped 4 bases and J dropped 7; count of bases not matched to a gene: 5. CDR1 is MNHEY, CDR2 SVGAGI, per germline. The CDR3 protein is CASSLGQGAREQYF. CDR3 coding DNA: TGTGCCAGCAGTTTGGGACAGGGGGCTCGGGAGCAGTACTTC.

The V gene is TRBV6-1, the J gene TRBJ2-6; maybe TRBD1 (6 bases). This CDR3 is built from 15 residues. V was cut by 7 bases and J by 3 bases, with 13 bases left in between. The germline V gene encodes CDR1 MNHNS and CDR2 SASEGT. CDR3 DNA: TGTGCCAGCAAGGACAGTATCGGTGGGGCCAACGTCCTGACTTTC. Amino acid sequence: CASKDSIGGANVLTF.

V gene TRBV10-2 combines with J gene TRBJ2-7, with D possibly TRBD1 on 6 matching bases. The length of the CDR3 is 12 residues. Per germline, CDR1 WSHSY and CDR2 SAAADI. V shed 3 bases and J shed 5 bases, with 8 bases lying between them. CDR3 nucleotides: TGCGCCAGCAGTGACAGGACAGACGAGCAGTACTTC. Its protein is CASSDRTDEQYF.

This chain connects TRBV28 to TRBJ2-7; TRBD2 matches 10 bases. Trimming at V came to 7 bases and at J to 4 bases, leaving 10 bases not matched to a gene. The V gene's germline CDR1 is MDHEN and CDR2 SYDVKM. This CDR3 is built from 15 residues. CDR3 nucleotides: TGTGCCAGCACCCTAAGCGGGGGGGCCTCATACGAGCAGTACTTC. This codes for CASTLSGGASYEQYF.

The chain combines TRBV25-1 with TRBJ2-1; D unresolved. The V gene's germline CDR1 is MGHDK and CDR2 SYGVNS. This CDR3 contains 16 residues. Trimming pared 1 base from V and 2 bases from J, leaving 12 bases between. CDR3 DNA sequence: TGTGCCAGCAGTGAATCGAGCCTACCCCCCTACAATGAGCAGTTCTTC. As protein: CASSESSLPPYNEQFF.

This chain joins TRBV28 and TRBJ2-7; 7 positions match TRBD1. CDR3 length equals 13 residues. The germline gives CDR1 MDHEN, CDR2 SYDVKM. The trim removed 3 bases at V and 7 bases at J, leaving 6 bases unmatched. The CDR3 protein is CASSFRQGGEQYF. DNA of the CDR3: TGTGCCAGCAGTTTTCGACAGGGTGGGGAGCAGTACTTC.

The chain employs TRBV23-1 and TRBJ1-5, with D possibly matching TRBD1 (6 bases). TRBV23-1 falls under the ORF class, with uncertain function. CDR3 length equals 14 residues. Trimming took off 6 bases at V and 4 bases at J, with 13 bases between the two ends. The CDR3 loop is CASSPPRGNQPQHF. The DNA for the CDR3 is TGCGCCAGCAGCCCCCCGAGGGGGAATCAGCCCCAGCATTTT.

The chain combines TRBV21-1 with TRBJ2-1; the listed D gene, TRBD2, was not tested against the DNA. TRBV21-1 constitutes a pseudogene. CDR3 length equals 12 residues. This CDR3 is CASNSVPREQFF. The CDR3, as DNA: TGTGCCAGCAACTCTGTTCCTCGGGAGCAGTTCTTC.

In regard to this clone: Different DNA sequences within this sample yield the same CDR3. CDR3 nucleotide sequence: TGTGCCATCAGTGAGATGGGAGGGGACGGGGAGACCCAGTACTTC. This translates into CAISEMGGDGETQYF. V is TRBV10-3 and J is TRBJ2-5; the match to TRBD2 covers 7 bases. CDR1 is ENHRY, CDR2 SYGVKD, per germline. V trimming: 2 bases; J trimming: 5 bases; junction bases outside the gene matches: 8. The CDR3 consists of 15 residues.

The chain couples TRBV30 to TRBJ1-6; TRBD1 matches at 7 bases. This CDR3 is built from 14 residues. Per the germline V gene, CDR1 is GTSNPN and CDR2 is SVGIG (reference sequence). The junction had 8 bases not matched to a gene; V was cut back by 5 bases and J by 7 bases. The CDR3 region is CAWCGTVQNSPLHF. The CDR3 coding sequence is TGTGCCTGGTGTGGGACAGTCCAAAATTCACCCCTCCACTTT.

This clone is a singleton in its sample. V usage is TRBV29-1 and J usage is TRBJ2-5, with a weak D call TRBD1 (5 bases). V was clipped by 5 bases and J by 4 bases, with 8 bases between them. The CDR3 consists of 11 residues. Germline V lookup: CDR1 SQVTM, CDR2 ANQGSEA. The CDR3 sequence is CSVQGGETQYF. CDR3 DNA: TGCAGCGTTCAGGGCGGAGAGACCCAGTACTTC.

The CDR3 DNA is TGTGCCAGCAGTTCCTCCCTCCAGTACAGGGCTAACTATGGCTACACCTTC. This encodes CASSSSLQYRANYGYTF. The gene calls are TRBV28 and TRBJ1-2, with a possible D match to TRBD1 (6 bases). Germline CDR1 reads MDHEN; CDR2 reads SYDVKM. Trimming took 4 bases from V and 0 from J, leaving 18 bases between them. The CDR3 covers 17 residues.

The table lists this clone with a count of one. The chain links TRBV6-5 to TRBJ2-1, with TRBD2 matching over 8 bases. Germline V gene data show CDR1 as MNHEY and CDR2 as SVGAGI. After removal of 3 bases from V and 8 bases from J, the junction contained 6 bases not matched to a gene. This CDR3 spans 14 amino acids. The CDR3 is CASSYVGLEDEQFF. CDR3 DNA sequence: TGTGCCAGCAGTTATGTGGGACTAGAGGATGAGCAGTTCTTC.

J is TRBJ2-1 and V is TRBV14; D gene ambiguous. CDR1 and CDR2 from the germline V gene are SGHDN and FVKESK. This CDR3 is built from 12 residues. Trimming took off 2 bases at V and 10 bases at J, with 9 bases between the two ends. The CDR3 nucleotides read TGTGCCAGCAGCCAACCACTTAGAGAGCAGTTCTTC. As protein: CASSQPLREQFF.